Sequencing of this TCR beta chain was carried out in a study of OX40 agonist ivuxolimab in advanced cancers. For the study at large: Partial response was recorded in three patients: one hepatocellular carcinoma and two cutaneous melanoma cases.

Only in-frame clones appear in the TCRdb table, and some are missing; sequencing was by immunoSEQ multiplex PCR. Of 75,000 to 100,000 clones in the sample, 85% to 95% are singletons; the top ten hold approximately 0.69%. Notes on the study in general: In the 0.1-3.0 mg/kg groups, partial responders showed among the lowest expansion.

This clone is a singleton in its sample. Its matching antigen is unknown. There are 14 residues in the CDR3. Looked up from germline, CDR1 is MNHEY and CDR2 is SVGAGI. Trimming stripped 6 bases from V and 6 bases from J, with 18 bases between. Patients were excluded for autoimmune disease history or systemic immunosuppression. The investigators sampled blood at baseline, at cycle 4 day 1, and at cycle 7 day 1. The chain recombines TRBV6-5 with TRBJ2-7, with D maybe TRBD2 (5 bases). The sample consisted of CD4+ or CD8+ T cells sorted from blood, taken in a trial of the OX40 agonist ivuxolimab. The sequence was collected from an adult with an advanced solid tumor such as melanoma, head and neck, liver or kidney cancer. CDR3 nucleotide sequence: TGTGCCAGCAGACCACTAGAGTCCGGCCGCGAGCAGTACTTC. This encodes CASRPLESGREQYF.